This TCR beta chain was profiled in a study of chemoradiotherapy in HPV16-positive cancers. Study outcomes and limitations: Candidate HPV-specific clones and E7-related TCR motifs grew in tumor during treatment.

Generated by immunoSEQ multiplex PCR, the TCRdb table keeps only in-frame clones and is missing some. The table shows some 22,000 clones, with more than 75% occurring only once. Trimming pared 0 bases from V and 1 base from J, leaving 3 bases between. The length of the CDR3 is 14 residues. The germline V gene has CDR1 ENHRY and CDR2 SYGVKD. Remarks on this clone: Its antigen is not identified.

This clonotype was sampled from a human donor with HPV-associated anogenital cancer. The sequencing here drew on blood, taken from a patient who underwent chemoradiotherapy. The V gene is TRBV10-3, the J gene TRBJ2-2; the D is unclear. The CDR3 is CAISESVNTGELFF. The CDR3 DNA sequence: TGTGCCATCAGTGAGTCCGTGAACACCGGGGAGCTGTTTTTT.